Following are 4 T cell receptor beta chains from one sample sequenced in a study of sequential checkpoint blockade in melanoma. This sample's treatment: randomized to nivolumab then ipilimumab (arm A) or the reverse (arm B). TCRdb's copy holds only in-frame clones and misses some; the assay was immunoSEQ multiplex PCR. This sample carries about 3,000 clones, around 16% of them seen once, and the ten largest clones take less than 25%. The sample here was tumor tissue (inferred from file names), taken from a patient given nivolumab and ipilimumab in sequence. The receptors here all came from a human donor with melanoma.

With regard to this clone: The same CDR3 is also encoded by other DNA sequences in this sample. The rearrangement joins TRBV5-1 to TRBJ2-7; no definite D call. The CDR3 is 14 residues long. Trimming took off 0 bases at V and 4 bases at J, with 11 bases between the two ends. The V gene's germline CDR1 is SGHRS and CDR2 YFSETQ. The CDR3 DNA is TGCGCCAGCAGCTTGGGCCTATCGGTTTACGAGCAGTACTTC. Translating gives CASSLGLSVYEQYF.

Only a few counts were recorded for this clone. The rearrangement links TRBV6-8 to TRBJ2-1, with D tentatively TRBD2 (7 bases). The germline V gene encodes CDR1 MNHGY and CDR2 SAAAGT. Trimming left V 9 bases short and J 2 bases short, with 17 bases between. The CDR3 is made up of 15 amino acids. CDR3 protein: CASGEGGEPYNEQFF. For the CDR3, the DNA is TGTGCCAGTGGGGAGGGGGGGGAACCCTACAATGAGCAGTTCTTC.

This clone was seen ten or more times. The rearrangement joins TRBV11-3 to TRBJ2-5, with no clear D. CDR3 length: 15 residues. V was cut by 1 base and J by 0 bases, with 9 bases left in between. CDR1 is SGHNT, CDR2 YENEEA, per germline. The DNA of the CDR3 is TGTGCCAGCAGCTTAGGGCCACGGTACCAAGAGACCCAGTACTTC. Translation: CASSLGPRYQETQYF.

This clone was seen only a few times. The gene calls are TRBV7-8 and TRBJ1-2; D remains unclear. The CDR3 totals 13 residues. The V end lost 5 bases, the J end lost 6 bases, and 13 bases lay between the germline ends. Germline-derived CDR1 and CDR2 are SGHVS and FQNEAQ. CDR3 amino acids: CASSPRWKHGYTF. CDR3 DNA: TGTGCCAGCAGCCCCAGGTGGAAACATGGCTACACCTTC.